The 15 T cell receptor beta chains below were found in one sample sequenced in a study of T cells expressing NK-cell markers. TCRdb reworked the 5' RACE reads into one entry per CDR3 protein, no DNA. With 150,000 to 180,000 distinct CDR3 sequences in the sample, the ten largest clones hold 37%. Sequenced sample: blood T cells: a sorted CD56 or NKG2C T cell subset, CD4+ or CD8+ T cells, or bulk PBMC T cells (not recorded which). The receptors originated from a woman in her forties or fifties in good health.

J is TRBJ2-2 and V is TRBV3-1; TCRdb selects TRBD2, and the lack of DNA leaves this call unchecked. The germline gives CDR1 LGHDT, CDR2 YNNKEL (reference sequence). The CDR3 spans 15 residues. The CDR3 sequence: CASSHGAGAVGELFF.

This rearrangement joins TRBV11-2 to TRBJ2-1. This CDR3 is 16 amino acids long. CDR1 and CDR2 (germline): SGHAT, FQNNGV. CDR3 residues: CASSLGEGISYNEQFF.

The chain recombines TRBV3-1 with TRBJ1-1. The CDR3 runs to 13 residues. Germline assignment: CDR1 LGHDT and CDR2 YNNKEL (reference sequence). The CDR3: CASSQGVGSEAFF.

V is TRBV11-2 and J is TRBJ2-5; checking the TCRdb D call of TRBD2 is not possible without DNA. The CDR3 totals 16 residues. Germline V gene data show CDR1 as SGHAT and CDR2 as FQNNGV. The CDR3 is CASSPPWAGGSETQYF. Using reference TRBV11-2 and TRBJ2-5 for the parts outside the CDR3, the full variable domain is EAGVAQSPRYKIIEKRQSVAFWCNPISGHATLYWYQQILGQGPKLLIQFQNNGVVDDSQLPKDRFSAERLKGVDSTLKIQPAKLEDSAVYLCASSPPWAGGSETQYFGPGTRLLVL.

CDR3 protein: CSARVIFREDSYNEQFF. V and J are TRBV20-1 and TRBJ2-1; the D call of TRBD1 rests on TCRdb alone, since no DNA is present to check it. This CDR3 contains 17 residues. Germline CDR1 and CDR2: DFQATT and SNEGSKA (reference sequence).

V is TRBV4-1 and J is TRBJ2-1; the TCRdb call, TRBD2, lacks DNA for checking. The CDR3 runs to 16 residues. Germline V gene lookup returns CDR1 MGHRA and CDR2 YSYEKL. CDR3 amino acids: CASSQEASGGGSEQFF.

The gene calls are TRBV3-1 and TRBJ2-1. The CDR3 consists of 15 residues. CDR1 and CDR2 from the germline V gene are LGHDT and YNNKEL (reference sequence). The CDR3 loop is CASSQLRGSYNEQFF.

The chain joins TRBV27 to TRBJ2-1. Germline V gives CDR1 MNHEY, CDR2 SMNVEV (reference sequence). This CDR3 region has 15 residues. CDR3 protein: CASSLSGRSYNEQFF.

CDR3 region: CAWSVVGAGELFF. This chain joins TRBV30 and TRBJ2-2. This CDR3 has 13 amino acids. CDR1 is GTSNPN and CDR2 is SVGIG in the germline V gene (reference sequence).

The chain recombines TRBV7-8 with TRBJ2-7; TCRdb's D gene call, TRBD1, goes unchecked for lack of DNA. The germline CDR1 and CDR2 sequences are SGHVS and FQNEAQ. The CDR3 contains 15 residues. The CDR3 sequence is CASSKKTGGSEEQYF.

The chain couples TRBV2 to TRBJ2-1; TCRdb returns TRBD1, unconfirmable since there is no DNA. The germline gives CDR1 SNHLY, CDR2 FYNNEI. This CDR3 has 17 residues. The CDR3 reads CASSEEGGGRGPNEQFF.

J is TRBJ1-2 and V is TRBV25-1. CDR3 length equals 12 residues. CDR1 and CDR2 from the germline V gene are MGHDK and SYGVNS. Here the CDR3 reads CASSPSGYGYTF.

The chain carries TRBV5-4 and TRBJ1-2; as DNA is missing, the TRBD1 call by TCRdb cannot be tested. The germline gives CDR1 SGHNT, CDR2 YYREEE (reference sequence). The CDR3 sequence is 14 residues long. This CDR3 is CASSLGTVSAGYTF. The complete variable domain, with remaining parts taken from reference TRBV5-4 and TRBJ1-2, reads ETGVTQSPTHLIKTRGQQVTLRCSSQSGHNTVSWYQQALGQGPQFIFQYYREEENGRGNFPPRFSGLQFPNYSSELNVNALELDDSALYLCASSLGTVSAGYTFGSGTRLTVV.

The chain recombines TRBV27 with TRBJ2-2; the TCRdb D gene call, TRBD1, has no DNA to confirm it. CDR3 length: 18 residues. Germline-derived CDR1 and CDR2 are MNHEY and SMNVEV (reference sequence). CDR3 in amino acids: CASSLTGWDRVYTGELFF.

The chain carries TRBV5-1 and TRBJ2-7. There are 14 residues in the CDR3. CDR1 is SGHRS, CDR2 YFSETQ, per germline. This CDR3 is CASSPEGTPYEQYF.